A single sample is the source of the 17 T cell receptor beta chains below, sequenced in a study of blood T cell repertoires in COVID-19. The repertoire was sequenced with immunoSEQ multiplex PCR; TCRdb's copy has only in-frame clones and lacks some. The data show fewer than 250,000 clones, around 81% seen once. Input material: PBMCs or T cells enriched from blood (not recorded which). The receptors come from a woman in her fifties or sixties with acute COVID-19.

This chain joins TRBV6-2 or TRBV6-3 and TRBJ2-7, with TRBD1 matching 9 bases. Unmatched junction bases numbered 11, after V lost 4 bases and J lost 4 bases. The CDR3 contains 16 residues. Looked up from germline, CDR1 is MNHEY and CDR2 is SVGEGT. DNA for the CDR3: TGTGCCAGCAGTTCGACGACACCGGGACAGGGTTACGAGCAGTACTTC. Its protein product is CASSSTTPGQGYEQYF.

As concerns this clone: The same CDR3 arises from other DNA sequences in this sample as well. This sequence joins TRBV11-2 and TRBJ1-5; weak D call: TRBD1 (5 bases). Germline CDR1 is SGHAT and CDR2 is FQNNGV. V lost 4 bases and J lost 4, with 8 bases in between. This CDR3 contains 13 residues. CDR3 in amino acids: CASSSGGNQPQHF. Here the CDR3 DNA reads TGTGCCAGCAGCTCGGGGGGAAATCAGCCCCAGCATTTT.

The V gene is TRBV6-5, the J gene TRBJ2-7; 7 nucleotides line up with TRBD1. CDR3 length: 15 residues. V dropped 0 bases and J dropped 2; count of bases not matched to a gene: 4. Germline V gene lookup returns CDR1 MNHEY and CDR2 SVGAGI. In nucleotides, the CDR3 is TGTGCCAGCAGTTACTCCGGGACAGTTACCTACGAGCAGTACTTC. It yields the protein CASSYSGTVTYEQYF.

The chain joins TRBV4-3 to TRBJ2-4; D not resolved. The CDR3 has 16 residues. Trimming took 1 base from V and 0 from J, leaving 10 bases between them. Germline assignment: CDR1 LGHNA and CDR2 YSLEER. Here the CDR3 reads CASSQGLTIAKNIQYF. The CDR3 nucleotides read TGCGCCAGCAGCCAAGGACTTACGATAGCCAAAAACATTCAGTACTTC.

This clone appeared a few times. This sequence joins TRBV5-6 and TRBJ1-3; D may be TRBD1 (6 bases). The germline V and J ends were trimmed by 0 bases and 4 bases, with 11 bases remaining between them. The V gene's germline CDR1 is SGHDT and CDR2 YYEEEE. The CDR3 runs 15 residues. The CDR3 reads CASSLAPGQGNTIYF. The CDR3 nucleotides read TGTGCCAGCAGCTTGGCGCCGGGACAAGGAAACACCATATATTTT.

The chain uses TRBV28 and TRBJ2-5; D is ambiguous. The CDR3 is 13 residues long. Germline V gene lookup returns CDR1 MDHEN and CDR2 SYDVKM. In DNA form, the CDR3 reads TGTTCCACTCACAAAGGAGTCGGTGAGACCCAGTACTTC. It codes for CSTHKGVGETQYF.

CDR3 sequence: CASSSIPFGGGDWGTEAFF. The CDR3 DNA is TGCGCCAGCAGCTCTATTCCATTCGGCGGGGGGGACTGGGGCACTGAAGCTTTCTTT. The chain combines TRBV5-1 with TRBJ1-1; D may be TRBD1 (5 bases). Germline V gene data show CDR1 as SGHRS and CDR2 as YFSETQ. Trimming pared 3 bases from V and 4 bases from J, leaving 28 bases between. This CDR3 region has 19 residues. Complete variable domain (other parts from reference TRBV5-1 and TRBJ1-1): KAGVTQTPRYLIKTRGQQVTLSCSPISGHRSVSWYQQTPGQGLQFLFEYFSETQRNKGNFPGRFSGRQFSNSRSEMNVSTLELGDSALYLCASSSIPFGGGDWGTEAFFGQGTRLTVV.

The rearrangement uses TRBV28 and TRBJ2-1, with TRBD2 identical over 8 bases. Unmatched junction bases numbered 9, after V lost 6 bases and J lost 2 bases. Germline CDR1 MDHEN, CDR2 SYDVKM. CDR3 length equals 16 residues. CDR3 in DNA: TGTGCCAGCAGCTCACCGATAGCGGGGACCTACAATGAGCAGTTCTTC. This translates into CASSSPIAGTYNEQFF.

This chain links TRBV5-1 with TRBJ2-3; 16 positions match TRBD2. There are 18 residues in the CDR3. CDR1 SGHRS and CDR2 YFSETQ come from the germline V gene. Trimming at V came to 3 bases and at J to 3 bases, leaving 7 bases not matched to a gene. The CDR3 loop is CASSSPGLAGGLTDTQYF. CDR3 nucleotide sequence: TGCGCCAGCAGCTCGCCGGGACTAGCGGGAGGGCTAACAGATACGCAGTATTTT.

The chain is built from TRBV5-1 and TRBJ2-7, with 13 bases aligning to TRBD2. Per germline, CDR1 SGHRS and CDR2 YFSETQ. Losses at the gene ends were 4 bases for V and 2 bases for J; bases not matched to a gene: 3. The CDR3 spans 15 residues. The CDR3, as DNA: TGCGCCAGCAGCCCGACTAGCGGGAGGACCTACGAGCAGTACTTC. This gives the protein CASSPTSGRTYEQYF.

DNA for the CDR3: TGTGCCTGGAGTAAAACAGGGCGCACTGAAGCTTTCTTT. Amino acid sequence: CAWSKTGRTEAFF. The chain uses TRBV30 and TRBJ1-1; tentatively, D is TRBD1 (6 bases). V lost 2 bases, J lost 4 bases, and 11 bases lay in between. The CDR3 extends over 13 amino acids. Germline assignment: CDR1 GTSNPN and CDR2 SVGIG (reference sequence).

This clone was seen a single time. V and J are TRBV21-1 and TRBJ2-7; the D segment call TRBD2 is taken from the table without a DNA check. TRBV21-1 is deemed a pseudogene. The CDR3 has 14 amino acids. The CDR3 here is CASSKAVREFGQYF. The CDR3 DNA reads as TGTGCCAGCAGCAAAGCGGTGCGGGAGTTTGGGCAGTACTTC.

The chain carries TRBV6-5 and TRBJ1-3; 7 bases are a match to TRBD1. Per the germline V gene, CDR1 is MNHEY and CDR2 is SVGAGI. The CDR3 totals 15 residues. With V trimmed by 6 bases and J by 0 bases, 5 bases remained unmatched. This CDR3 reads CASSAGQFSGNTIYF. In DNA form, the CDR3 reads TGTGCCAGCAGCGCGGGACAGTTCTCTGGAAACACCATATATTTT.

This clone was seen a handful of times. Other DNA sequences in the sample encode the same CDR3. V usage is TRBV5-1 and J usage is TRBJ1-1; D gene uncertain. The V end was cut by 4 bases, the J end by 3 bases, with 13 bases between. The CDR3 totals 14 residues. The germline V gene encodes CDR1 SGHRS and CDR2 YFSETQ. The chain's CDR3 is CASSPPGGYTEAFF. The CDR3 DNA reads TGCGCCAGCAGCCCCCCCGGAGGGTACACTGAAGCTTTCTTT.

The V gene is TRBV28, the J gene TRBJ1-2, with 8 bases identical to TRBD1. CDR1 is MDHEN, CDR2 SYDVKM, per germline. Trimming cost V 6 bases and J 8 bases; bases outside gene matches: 14. The CDR3 extends over 15 amino acids. CDR3 sequence: CASRPPRTGPWGYTF. The CDR3 nucleotides are TGTGCCAGCAGGCCGCCGCGGACAGGGCCTTGGGGCTACACCTTC.

J is TRBJ2-7 and V is TRBV4-3; 7 bases align to TRBD1. Germline assignment: CDR1 LGHNA and CDR2 YSLEER. The V gene end was trimmed by 1 base and the J gene end by 4 bases; junction bases not matched to a gene: 4. The CDR3 contains 14 residues. CDR3 DNA sequence: TGCGCCAGCAGCCAAGGAGGGGGCCCGTACGAGCAGTACTTC. Its translation is CASSQGGGPYEQYF.

The chain has TRBV6-2 or TRBV6-3 and TRBJ1-1; 7 nucleotides align to TRBD1. CDR1 and CDR2 from the germline V gene are MNHEY and SVGEGT. The V and J ends lost 2 bases and 6 bases, in that order; junction bases with no gene match: 9. The CDR3 extends over 15 amino acids. The CDR3 spells CASSYNLQGISEAFF. CDR3 DNA: TGTGCCAGCAGTTACAACCTACAGGGGATCTCTGAAGCTTTCTTT.